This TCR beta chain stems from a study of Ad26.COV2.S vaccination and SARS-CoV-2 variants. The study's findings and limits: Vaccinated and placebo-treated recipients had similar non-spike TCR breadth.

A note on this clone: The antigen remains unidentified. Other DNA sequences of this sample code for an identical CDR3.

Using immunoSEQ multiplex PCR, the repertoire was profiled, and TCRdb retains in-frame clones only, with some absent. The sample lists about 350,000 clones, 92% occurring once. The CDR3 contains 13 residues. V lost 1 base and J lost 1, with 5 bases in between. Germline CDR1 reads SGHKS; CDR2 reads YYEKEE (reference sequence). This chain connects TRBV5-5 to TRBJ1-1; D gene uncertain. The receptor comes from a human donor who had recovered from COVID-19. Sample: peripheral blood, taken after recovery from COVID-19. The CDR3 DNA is TGTGCCAGCAGCTTGTTGTGGAACACTGAAGCTTTCTTT. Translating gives CASSLLWNTEAFF.